A selection of T cell receptor beta chains follows, all from one sample in a study of blood T cells in healthy people across ages. TCRdb itself ran the 5' RACE reads through MiXCR, one entry per CDR3 protein. The data contain just under 750,000 distinct CDR3 sequences, about a fifth of them singletons. The sequencing sample was made of blood. Receptors originate from a man in his 70s in good health. CDR3s include the opening cysteine and the closing phenylalanine or tryptophan. The D gene is left open where the match is weak. Expanded clones get a size class; other rows say once, few or many, or leave the size out.

D: TRBD2
V: TRBV18
J: TRBJ2-1
length: 17
size: .
DNA: TGTGCCAGCTCACCACCGTGGGGCGGGAGGGAGTCCAATGAGCAGTTCTTC
CDR3: CASSPPWGGRESNEQFF

D: .
V: TRBV20-1
J: TRBJ2-3
length: 11
size: .
DNA: TGCAGTGTTGTCCGCGCAGATACGCAGTATTTT
CDR3: CSVVRADTQYF

D: .
V: TRBV20-1
J: TRBJ2-4
length: 14
size: .
DNA: TGCAGTGCTACCCGTTTGACTGCCAAAAACATTCAGTACTTC
CDR3: CSATRLTAKNIQYF

D: TRBD1
V: TRBV5-5
J: TRBJ2-2
length: 14
size: .
DNA: TGTGCCAGCAGCTCTGGGACAGGGACCGGGGAGCTGTTTTTT
CDR3: CASSSGTGTGELFF

D: .
V: TRBV7-2
J: TRBJ2-3
length: 15
size: .
DNA: TGTGCCAGCACCCGACCAGGGCGCGCCACAGATACGCAGTATTTT
CDR3: CASTRPGRATDTQYF

D: .
V: TRBV21-1
J: TRBJ2-1
length: 20
size: few
DNA: TGTGCCAGCACGAACGTTCCCAGTAGCGGGGGGGCCAAGTTCTACAATGAGCAGTTCTTC
CDR3: CASTNVPSSGGAKFYNEQFF

D: .
V: TRBV9
J: TRBJ1-1
length: 15
size: few
DNA: TGTGCCAGCAGCGTAGATTGGCGGGCGAACACTGAAGCTTTCTTT
CDR3: CASSVDWRANTEAFF

D: .
V: TRBV3-1
J: TRBJ2-3
length: 11
size: .
DNA: TGTGCCAGCAAGACCTTGGATACGCAGTATTTT
CDR3: CASKTLDTQYF

D: TRBD1
V: TRBV13
J: TRBJ1-2
length: 16
size: many
DNA: TGTGCCAGCAGCCTAAAATCGACAGGGAGGGGTTACGGCTACACCTTC
CDR3: CASSLKSTGRGYGYTF

D: .
V: TRBV6-5
J: TRBJ2-1
length: 16
size: few
DNA: TGTGCCAGCAGTTCCGCGACTGGCGCAAAATACAATGAGCAGTTCTTC
CDR3: CASSSATGAKYNEQFF

D: .
V: TRBV5-1
J: TRBJ2-3
length: 16
size: few
DNA: TGCGCCAGCAGCTTGGTGAGGGCCTCTAGCACAGATACGCAGTATTTT
CDR3: CASSLVRASSTDTQYF

D: .
V: TRBV19
J: TRBJ2-2
length: 12
size: few
DNA: TGTGCCAGTAGTATAGGGACCGGGGAGCTGTTTTTT
CDR3: CASSIGTGELFF

D: TRBD1
V: TRBV28
J: TRBJ2-5
length: 15
size: .
DNA: TGTGCCAGCAGTCCGGGACAGGGATTTCAAGAGACCCAGTACTTC
CDR3: CASSPGQGFQETQYF

D: TRBD1
V: TRBV3-1
J: TRBJ1-2
length: 19
size: .
DNA: TGTGCCAGCAGCCAAGTTTTTACGACAGGGGCCGCTTCTAACTATGGCTACACCTTC
CDR3: CASSQVFTTGAASNYGYTF

D: .
V: TRBV3-1
J: TRBJ2-7
length: 12
size: .
DNA: TGTGCCAGCAGCCAATTCGGGGTCGAGCAGTACTTC
CDR3: CASSQFGVEQYF

D: TRBD1
V: TRBV28
J: TRBJ2-7
length: 15
size: few
DNA: TGTGCCAGCAGTTCCCCGTCAGGGGGCCCCAACGAGCAGTACTTC
CDR3: CASSSPSGGPNEQYF

D: TRBD2
V: TRBV7-2
J: TRBJ2-5
length: 15
size: many
DNA: TGTGCCAGCAGTAAAAGCGGGACGCCCTGGGAGACCCAGTACTTC
CDR3: CASSKSGTPWETQYF

D: TRBD2
V: TRBV28
J: TRBJ2-1
length: 15
size: .
DNA: TGTGCCAGCAGTTTACTAAGGACTAGAGGCACAACGCTGTTCTTC
CDR3: CASSLLRTRGTTLFF

D: .
V: TRBV20-1
J: TRBJ2-1
length: 18
size: few
DNA: TGCAGTGTGGACAGCGCCGTGGTTTCGGGTAGCGGGTACAATGAGCAGTTCTTC
CDR3: CSVDSAVVSGSGYNEQFF

D: .
V: TRBV3-1
J: TRBJ2-2
length: 16
size: few
DNA: TGTGCCAGCAGCCAAGGGGAAAGGCTCTTCACCGGGGAGCTGTTTTTT
CDR3: CASSQGERLFTGELFF

D: .
V: TRBV3-1
J: TRBJ1-5
length: 13
size: .
DNA: TGTGCCAGCAGCGGCGGATCCGATCAGCCCCAGCATTTT
CDR3: CASSGGSDQPQHF

D: TRBD1
V: TRBV2
J: TRBJ2-4
length: 16
size: few
DNA: TGTGCCAGCAGTCGGGACAGGGGACTAGCCAAAAACATTCAGTACTTC
CDR3: CASSRDRGLAKNIQYF

D: .
V: TRBV29-1
J: TRBJ2-3
length: 11
size: .
DNA: TGCAGCATGTTACGCACAGATACGCAGTATTTT
CDR3: CSMLRTDTQYF

D: TRBD2
V: TRBV24-1
J: TRBJ2-3
length: 16
size: .
DNA: TGTGCCACCAGTGATTCCAGCGGGAGGGGGACAGATACGCAGTATTTT
CDR3: CATSDSSGRGTDTQYF

D: .
V: TRBV6-7
J: TRBJ2-2
length: 16
size: .
DNA: TGTGCCAGCAACCAGAGGGGACGGAGTAACACCGGGGAGCTGTTTTTT
CDR3: CASNQRGRSNTGELFF

D: .
V: TRBV28
J: TRBJ1-4
length: 15
size: .
DNA: TGTGCCAGCAGTTTATGGTCGGCAGGGAGTGAAAAACTGTTTTTT
CDR3: CASSLWSAGSEKLFF

D: TRBD1
V: TRBV7-9
J: TRBJ1-4
length: 14
size: few
DNA: TGTGCCAGCAGCTCGACAGGGAGGATTGAAAAACTGTTTTTT
CDR3: CASSSTGRIEKLFF

D: TRBD1
V: TRBV5-1
J: TRBJ1-2
length: 14
size: .
DNA: TGCGCCAGCAGCTTGGAGGACAGGGGATCTGGCTACACCTTC
CDR3: CASSLEDRGSGYTF

D: .
V: TRBV3-1
J: TRBJ2-3
length: 12
size: few
DNA: TGTGCCAGCAGCCAAAGCAGAAATACGCAGTATTTT
CDR3: CASSQSRNTQYF

D: TRBD1
V: TRBV11-2
J: TRBJ2-5
length: 11
size: .
DNA: TGTGCCAGCAGCCTACCGGGACAGAGGTACTTC
CDR3: CASSLPGQRYF

D: TRBD1
V: TRBV6-5
J: TRBJ2-7
length: 14
size: few
DNA: TGTGCCAGCAGTTATGGGACAGGGCCCTACGAGCAGTACTTC
CDR3: CASSYGTGPYEQYF

D: TRBD1
V: TRBV5-1
J: TRBJ2-1
length: 15
size: few
DNA: TGCGCCAGCAGCGGGACAGGGAGCTCCTACAATGAGCAGTTCTTC
CDR3: CASSGTGSSYNEQFF

D: .
V: TRBV25-1
J: TRBJ2-5
length: 12
size: few
DNA: TGTGCCAGCAGCTTCCCCTTTGAGACCCAGTACTTC
CDR3: CASSFPFETQYF

D: .
V: TRBV20-1
J: TRBJ1-4
length: 12
size: .
DNA: TGCAGTGGTTCCAAGGTTGGTGAAAAACTGTTTTTT
CDR3: CSGSKVGEKLFF

D: TRBD1
V: TRBV28
J: TRBJ2-7
length: 15
size: .
DNA: TGTGCCAGCAGTACGCAGTGGGGGACAGATTACGAGCAGTACTTC
CDR3: CASSTQWGTDYEQYF

D: .
V: TRBV27
J: TRBJ2-7
length: 13
size: .
DNA: TGTGCCAGCAGTTTTCGGACTGCCTACGAGCAGTACTTC
CDR3: CASSFRTAYEQYF

D: .
V: TRBV5-1
J: TRBJ2-7
length: 17
size: .
DNA: TGCGCCAGCAGCTTGGAAATCGGGACGTTGGTTGGCTACGAGCAGTACTTC
CDR3: CASSLEIGTLVGYEQYF

D: TRBD1
V: TRBV5-1
J: TRBJ1-1
length: 14
size: .
DNA: TGCGCCAGCAGCCTGAGGGGGCAGGGCGCTGAAGCTTTCTTT
CDR3: CASSLRGQGAEAFF

D: .
V: TRBV20-1
J: TRBJ2-7
length: 11
size: .
DNA: TGCAGTGCTAGTGTCCCCTACGAGCAGTACTTC
CDR3: CSASVPYEQYF

D: .
V: TRBV6-6
J: TRBJ1-4
length: 11
size: few
DNA: TGTGCCAGCAGTTACTCGGGAAAACTGTTTTTT
CDR3: CASSYSGKLFF

D: TRBD2
V: TRBV9
J: TRBJ2-5
length: 18
size: .
DNA: TGTGCCAGCAGCCCCCGGACTAGCGGGCGGAATATCCAAGAGACCCAGTACTTC
CDR3: CASSPRTSGRNIQETQYF

D: .
V: TRBV15
J: TRBJ1-4
length: 15
size: .
DNA: TGTGCCACCAGCATTACCCGAGGGGTGGGTGAAAAACTGTTTTTT
CDR3: CATSITRGVGEKLFF

D: .
V: TRBV6-5
J: TRBJ2-3
length: 15
size: few
DNA: TGTGCCAGCAGTTACTCAGGGCGGGGGCTAGATACGCAGTATTTT
CDR3: CASSYSGRGLDTQYF

D: TRBD1
V: TRBV20-1
J: TRBJ1-2
length: 12
size: few
DNA: TGCAGTGCTAGATTCAACAGGGGAGGCTACACCTTC
CDR3: CSARFNRGGYTF

D: .
V: TRBV29-1
J: TRBJ1-2
length: 14
size: .
DNA: TGCAGCGTAAAACTGGGGGGCTTTGACTATGGCTACACCTTC
CDR3: CSVKLGGFDYGYTF

D: TRBD1
V: TRBV20-1
J: TRBJ1-2
length: 14
size: few
DNA: TGCAGTGCCCCCACAGGGGGCTCTAACTATGGCTACACCTTC
CDR3: CSAPTGGSNYGYTF

D: TRBD2
V: TRBV5-1
J: TRBJ2-1
length: 15
size: .
DNA: TGCGCCAGCAGCTTTACCGCGGGGGGGCGAAATGAGCAGTTCTTC
CDR3: CASSFTAGGRNEQFF

D: .
V: TRBV4-2
J: TRBJ1-2
length: 13
size: .
DNA: TGTGCCAGCAGCCCGGGGGGGCTTGGTGGCTACACCTTC
CDR3: CASSPGGLGGYTF